The TCR beta chain described here comes from a study of T cells in Graves' hyperthyroidism and ophthalmopathy. Regarding the study as a whole: Blood also showed most of the thyroid clonotypes that were expanded above 0.001.

This CDR3 region has 11 residues. Per germline, CDR1 SEHNR and CDR2 FQNEAQ (reference sequence). V was trimmed by 5 bases and J by 14 bases, leaving 13 bases between them. TCR beta CDR3 regions were amplified from RNA transcripts. First-round RT-PCR of the TCR CDR3 relied on the HTBI primer set. TCRdb re-analysed the multiplex PCR reads in MiXCR, keeping a single row per CDR3 protein. The sample has about 420,000 distinct CDR3 sequences, around 15% seen once. This clonotype showed up just a few times. Antigen unknown. Hyperthyroidism in the patients, aged 18 to 65, was newly diagnosed and under 2 months in duration. Diagnoses used clinical symptoms, serum thyroxine and TRAb, thyroid ultrasound and orbital computed tomography. Isolation of PBMCs was performed on roughly 9 ml fresh peripheral blood.

The chain links TRBV7-9 to TRBJ2-1, with D maybe TRBD2 (6 bases). The origin of this receptor is a woman under 30 with Graves' hyperthyroidism. The sample taken for sequencing was blood. The CDR3 DNA reads TGTGCCAGCAGCCCGAGCGGGTTGGAGTTCTTC. Residues: CASSPSGLEFF.